These 30 T cell receptor beta chains were sequenced from one sample in a study of a mutant IDH1 vaccine in newly diagnosed glioma. This sample's time point: week 11, during vaccination. Topical imiquimod accompanied each vaccine dose, which consisted of 300 ug of mutant IDH1 20-mer peptide. The table came from immunoSEQ multiplex PCR; TCRdb's copy has only in-frame clones and leaves some out. This table holds tens of thousands of clones, about four fifths found once. No antigen has been assigned to these receptors. Material: PBMCs, obtained from a glioma patient whose treatment included an IDH1 peptide vaccine. All receptors derive from a woman aged 50 to 60 with glioma.

This clone came up once. The V gene is TRBV18, the J gene TRBJ2-5; TRBD1 matches 8 bases. V shed 6 bases and J 5 bases; nucleotides not matched to a gene: 8. Germline V lookup: CDR1 KGHSH, CDR2 LQKENI. CDR3 length equals 14 residues. The CDR3 DNA reads as TGTGCCAGCTCCCCCAACAGGGGGTGGGAGACCCAGTACTTC. Translation gives CASSPNRGWETQYF.

J is TRBJ2-5 and V is TRBV6-5; 7 bases align to TRBD2. This CDR3 spans 15 amino acids. The V gene's germline CDR1 is MNHEY and CDR2 SVGAGI. Trimming cost V 6 bases and J 7 bases; bases outside gene matches: 14. DNA of the CDR3: TGTGCCAGCAGCTCGGGGACTATTGCTGCGGGGACCCAGTACTTC. As protein: CASSSGTIAAGTQYF.

The chain joins TRBV6-5 to TRBJ2-5, with 10 nucleotides matching TRBD2. V gave up 5 bases and J gave up 8 bases; unmatched junction bases: 11. The CDR3 runs 15 residues. The germline V gene has CDR1 MNHEY and CDR2 SVGAGI. The CDR3 DNA is TGTGCCAGCAGTAACAAGCGGGGGGGGATACACACCCAGTACTTC. Its translation: CASSNKRGGIHTQYF.

This chain uses TRBV2 with TRBJ2-3; D gene uncertain. Deletions cut 6 bases from V and 0 bases from J, with 16 bases between. CDR1 and CDR2 from the germline V gene are SNHLY and FYNNEI. The CDR3 contains 16 residues. CDR3 loop: CASRTFSRLSTDTQYF. CDR3 sequence (DNA): TGTGCCAGCAGGACCTTCTCCCGACTGAGCACAGATACGCAGTATTTT.

The chain recombines TRBV28 with TRBJ1-1; D gene unclear. Germline V gene lookup returns CDR1 MDHEN and CDR2 SYDVKM. The CDR3 extends over 14 amino acids. V was shortened by 1 base and J by 5 bases, with 11 bases between the two germline ends. This chain's CDR3 is CASSLLRETTEAFF. The CDR3 DNA reads TGTGCCAGCAGTTTATTACGGGAAACGACTGAAGCTTTCTTT.

The chain couples TRBV5-1 to TRBJ2-7; unclear D gene. V was shortened by 0 bases and J by 3 bases, with 7 bases between the two germline ends. Germline V lookup: CDR1 SGHRS, CDR2 YFSETQ. The CDR3 spans 13 residues. The CDR3 here is CASSLEIGYEQYF. In nucleotides, the CDR3 is TGCGCCAGCAGCTTGGAAATCGGCTACGAGCAGTACTTC.

The gene calls are TRBV19 and TRBJ1-1; D gene ambiguous. Germline V CDR1 and CDR2: LNHDA, SQIVND (reference sequence). There are 10 residues in the CDR3. Between the trimmed V and J ends, which lost 7 bases and 10 bases, there was a span of 10 bases. The CDR3 here is CASMSGTAFF. The CDR3 DNA sequence: TGTGCCAGTATGTCGGGAACAGCTTTCTTT.

The chain joins TRBV5-4 to TRBJ2-5, with D perhaps assigned TRBD1 or TRBD2 (7 bases each). With 7 bases removed from V and 7 bases from J, the gap between germline ends came to 20 bases. CDR1 and CDR2 (germline): SGHNT, YYREEE (reference sequence). CDR3 size: 14 residues. The CDR3 bases are TGTGCCAGCCTCAACCGACAGGGCGGGGGGACCCAGTACTTC. Its protein is CASLNRQGGGTQYF.

This chain links TRBV7-9 with TRBJ2-5, with a tentative D call TRBD2 (7 bases). V was pared by 5 bases and J by 10 bases, with 20 bases between. In germline, CDR1 is SEHNR, CDR2 FQNEAQ (reference sequence). The CDR3 contains 14 residues. CDR3 in DNA: TGTGCCAGCAGCCCCGTCCGCGGGGGCAGGGACCAGTACTTC. It codes for CASSPVRGGRDQYF.

The chain couples TRBV7-9 to TRBJ1-1; 8 nucleotides agree with TRBD1. The CDR3 has 15 amino acids. Germline V gene sequence: CDR1 SEHNR, CDR2 FQNEAQ (reference sequence). With 8 bases clipped from V and 0 bases from J, the junction kept 8 bases outside the gene matches. CDR3 DNA sequence: TGTGCCAGCCGCGGACAGGGCCCTCTGAACACTGAAGCTTTCTTT. Its translation is CASRGQGPLNTEAFF.

The CDR3 DNA reads as TGCGCCAGCAGCCCCTCAGCCGGTTCCTACAATGAGCAGTTCTTC. Translating gives CASSPSAGSYNEQFF. This sequence joins TRBV5-1 and TRBJ2-1, with unresolved D. V was cut by 4 bases and J by 1 base, with 12 bases left in between. Germline V CDR1 and CDR2: SGHRS, YFSETQ. This CDR3 contains 15 residues.

The chain is built from TRBV7-9 and TRBJ2-7; TRBD2 aligns across 8 bases. There are 13 residues in the CDR3. J was trimmed by 4 bases and V by 5 bases; bases with no gene match: 4. Germline lookup yields CDR1 SEHNR and CDR2 FQNEAQ (reference sequence). Here the CDR3 reads CASSPGGRYEQYF. The DNA of the CDR3 is TGTGCCAGCAGCCCGGGAGGGAGGTACGAGCAGTACTTC.

CDR3 DNA: TGTGCCAGCCACAGGGGGCGAGGTTACAATGAGCAGTTCTTC. Encoded protein: CASHRGRGYNEQFF. The chain couples TRBV19 to TRBJ2-1; the match to TRBD1 covers 9 bases. The V gene's germline CDR1 is LNHDA and CDR2 SQIVND (reference sequence). Trimming at V came to 9 bases and at J to 4 bases, leaving 7 bases not matched to a gene. CDR3 size: 14 residues. Supplemented by reference TRBV19 and TRBJ2-1, the full variable domain reads DGGITQSPKYLFRKEGQNVTLSCEQNLNHDAMYWYRQDPGQGLRLIYYSQIVNDFQKGDIAEGYSVSREKKESFPLTVTSAQKNPTAFYLCASHRGRGYNEQFFGPGTRLTVL.

The chain uses TRBV19 and TRBJ1-2; 8 bases agree with TRBD1. J was trimmed by 8 bases and V by 3 bases; bases with no gene match: 8. The CDR3 runs 14 residues. Germline V gene lookup returns CDR1 LNHDA and CDR2 SQIVND (reference sequence). Here the CDR3 reads CASSIQGAVSGYTF. The DNA of the CDR3 is TGTGCCAGTAGTATTCAGGGGGCGGTCAGCGGCTACACCTTC.

This clone was detected once. One junction end does not reproduce the germline sequence, and a read error may be involved. The chain links TRBV7-7 to TRBJ1-5, with D unclear. The germline V gene encodes CDR1 SSHAT and CDR2 FNYEAQ (reference sequence). The CDR3 sequence is 13 residues long. The CDR3 spells CASSQDSNQPQHF. CDR3 nucleotide sequence: TGTGCTAGCAGCCAGGACAGCAATCAGCCCCAGCATTTT.

The chain joins TRBV19 to TRBJ2-2; D may match TRBD1 or TRBD2 (5 bases each). The CDR3 length is 13 residues. V was trimmed by 7 bases and J by 3 bases, leaving 9 bases between them. Germline values: CDR1 LNHDA, CDR2 SQIVND (reference sequence). CDR3 region: CASIGTDTGELFF. The CDR3 DNA is TGTGCCAGTATAGGGACGGACACCGGGGAGCTGTTTTTT.

The chain couples TRBV7-6 to TRBJ1-2, with D tentatively TRBD1 (5 bases). Trimming left V 1 base short and J 1 base short, with 10 bases between. This CDR3 spans 15 amino acids. The germline V gene encodes CDR1 SGHVS and CDR2 FNYEAQ. CDR3 DNA: TGTGCCAGCAGCTTAGGTCGGGGCCTTAACTATGGCTACACCTTC. It encodes CASSLGRGLNYGYTF.

CDR3 sequence (DNA): TGTGCCAGCAGGGGAGCCGGGACAGGGACTAAAGCTAACTATGGCTACACCTTC. It translates to CASRGAGTGTKANYGYTF. The chain links TRBV2 to TRBJ1-2, with 9 nucleotides matching TRBD1. Looked up from germline, CDR1 is SNHLY and CDR2 is FYNNEI. This CDR3 spans 18 amino acids. V lost 6 bases, J lost 0 bases, and 14 bases stayed unmatched. Based on the CDR3 plus reference TRBV2 and TRBJ1-2, the full variable domain is EPEVTQTPSHQVTQMGQEVILRCVPISNHLYFYWYRQILGQKVEFLVSFYNNEISEKSEIFDDQFSVERPDGSNFTLKIRSTKLEDSAMYFCASRGAGTGTKANYGYTFGSGTRLTVV.

This clone was seen only once. The V and J genes are TRBV10-3 and TRBJ1-2; D not resolved. In germline, CDR1 is ENHRY, CDR2 SYGVKD. This CDR3 region has 16 residues. V was pared by 0 bases and J by 1 base, with 12 bases between. The chain's CDR3 is CAISESLSNINYGYTF. The CDR3 region has the DNA TGTGCCATCAGTGAGTCGTTATCCAATATTAACTATGGCTACACCTTC.

The chain uses TRBV29-1 and TRBJ2-1, with 8 bases identical to TRBD2. Trimming cost V 6 bases and J 7 bases; bases outside gene matches: 8. Germline assignment: CDR1 SQVTM and CDR2 ANQGSEA. The CDR3 is 13 residues long. CDR3 bases: TGCAGCGTAAGGCACGGGGGGGAAAATGAGCAGTTCTTC. It yields the protein CSVRHGGENEQFF.

In its sample, this clone was seen once. The chain couples TRBV2 to TRBJ2-5; 9 bases map to TRBD2. CDR3 length: 15 amino acids. With V trimmed by 3 bases and J by 5 bases, 7 bases remained unmatched. Germline V gene lookup returns CDR1 SNHLY and CDR2 FYNNEI. The chain's CDR3 is CASSEVRGGSETQYF. In DNA, the CDR3 is TGTGCCAGCAGTGAGGTGCGGGGGGGATCGGAGACCCAGTACTTC.

The chain uses TRBV2 and TRBJ2-4; 8 bases line up with TRBD2. The germline gives CDR1 SNHLY, CDR2 FYNNEI. V dropped 5 bases and J dropped 0; count of bases not matched to a gene: 9. The CDR3 runs to 17 residues. The CDR3 sequence: CASSIAGFASAKNIQYF. The CDR3 nucleotides read TGTGCCAGCAGTATAGCGGGGTTTGCGTCAGCCAAAAACATTCAGTACTTC.

This clone was seen only a few times. The chain uses TRBV30 and TRBJ1-1; no firm D call. Between the trimmed V and J ends, which lost 4 bases and 1 base, there was a span of 10 bases. The CDR3 is 13 amino acids. Germline V gene sequence: CDR1 GTSNPN, CDR2 SVGIG (reference sequence). CDR3: CAWTRRRNTEAFF. CDR3 sequence (DNA): TGTGCCTGGACTCGACGGAGGAACACTGAAGCTTTCTTT.

The J gene is TRBJ1-3, the V gene TRBV19; D unclear. In germline, CDR1 is LNHDA, CDR2 SQIVND (reference sequence). The CDR3 has 14 amino acids. V was pared by 3 bases and J by 0 bases, with 6 bases between. The CDR3 sequence: CASSIKDSGNTIYF. In DNA, the CDR3 is TGTGCCAGTAGTATCAAGGACTCTGGAAACACCATATATTTT. Combining the CDR3 with reference TRBV19 and TRBJ1-3 gives the whole variable domain DGGITQSPKYLFRKEGQNVTLSCEQNLNHDAMYWYRQDPGQGLRLIYYSQIVNDFQKGDIAEGYSVSREKKESFPLTVTSAQKNPTAFYLCASSIKDSGNTIYFGEGSWLTVV.

This chain joins TRBV7-9 and TRBJ2-7; 7 nucleotides line up with TRBD1. Germline CDR1 is SEHNR and CDR2 is FQNEAQ (reference sequence). CDR3 length: 14 amino acids. The ends lost 5 bases at V and 4 bases at J; junction bases unmatched: 8. The CDR3 DNA follows: TGTGCCAGCAGCCCTTGGGACAGAGCTTACGAGCAGTACTTC. It yields the protein CASSPWDRAYEQYF.

The rearrangement uses TRBV18 and TRBJ1-2; D unclear. The V end lost 8 bases, the J end lost 0 bases, and 13 bases lay between the germline ends. The CDR3 sequence is 14 residues long. Germline V gene data show CDR1 as KGHSH and CDR2 as LQKENI. The CDR3 reads CASQDGYANYGYTF. The CDR3 nucleotides are TGTGCCAGCCAGGACGGATACGCTAACTATGGCTACACCTTC.

There are a few counts of this clone. This chain uses TRBV4-2 with TRBJ1-5, with D perhaps TRBD1 (6 bases). Germline V lookup: CDR1 LGHNA, CDR2 YNFKEQ. The V and J ends lost 0 bases and 6 bases respectively, with 12 bases between them. The CDR3 extends over 15 amino acids. The CDR3 coding sequence is TGTGCCAGCAGCCAAGAACAGGACAGAGGTCAGCCCCAGCATTTT. Amino acid sequence: CASSQEQDRGQPQHF.

This rearrangement joins TRBV2 to TRBJ2-7, with 7 bases identical to TRBD1. Germline CDR1 is SNHLY and CDR2 is FYNNEI. V trimming: 7 bases; J trimming: 2 bases; junction bases outside the gene matches: 5. This CDR3 spans 13 amino acids. The CDR3 sequence: CASIPGQTYEQYF. The CDR3 nucleotides read TGTGCCAGCATCCCGGGACAGACCTACGAGCAGTACTTC.

V gene TRBV5-1 combines with J gene TRBJ2-3, with TRBD2 identical over 7 bases. Germline loops: CDR1 SGHRS, CDR2 YFSETQ. After removal of 3 bases from V and 0 bases from J, the junction contained 7 bases not matched to a gene. The CDR3 runs 16 residues. DNA of the CDR3: TGCGCCAGCAGCTCCTCTAGCGGTTCTAGCACAGATACGCAGTATTTT. It translates to CASSSSSGSSTDTQYF.

This clone showed up just a few times. V is TRBV5-4 and J is TRBJ2-1, with TRBD1 matching 8 bases. The CDR3 covers 15 residues. The V gene's germline CDR1 is SGHNT and CDR2 YYREEE (reference sequence). Losses at the gene ends were 1 base for V and 5 bases for J; bases not matched to a gene: 5. In DNA, the CDR3 is TGTGCCAGCAGCTTGTTGGGACAGGAGAACAATGAGCAGTTCTTC. It translates to CASSLLGQENNEQFF. The full variable domain, rest sourced from reference TRBV5-4 and TRBJ2-1, is ETGVTQSPTHLIKTRGQQVTLRCSSQSGHNTVSWYQQALGQGPQFIFQYYREEENGRGNFPPRFSGLQFPNYSSELNVNALELDDSALYLCASSLLGQENNEQFFGPGTRLTVL.